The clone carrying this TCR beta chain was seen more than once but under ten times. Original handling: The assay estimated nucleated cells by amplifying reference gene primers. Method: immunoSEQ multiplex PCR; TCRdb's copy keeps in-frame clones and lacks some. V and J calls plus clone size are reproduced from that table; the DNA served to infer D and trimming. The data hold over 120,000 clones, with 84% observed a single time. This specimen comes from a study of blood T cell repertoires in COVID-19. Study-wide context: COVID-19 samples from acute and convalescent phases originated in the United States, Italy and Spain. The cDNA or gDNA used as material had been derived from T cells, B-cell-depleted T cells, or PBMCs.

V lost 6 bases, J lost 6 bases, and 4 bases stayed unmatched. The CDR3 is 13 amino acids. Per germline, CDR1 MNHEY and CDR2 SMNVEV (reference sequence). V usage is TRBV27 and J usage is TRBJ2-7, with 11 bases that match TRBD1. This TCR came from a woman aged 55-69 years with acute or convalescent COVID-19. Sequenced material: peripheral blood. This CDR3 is CASRGTGGSEQYF. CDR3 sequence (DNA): TGTGCCAGCAGGGGGACAGGGGGGAGCGAGCAGTACTTC.